A selection of T cell receptor beta chains follows, all from one sample in a study of human T cells and chemical hapten exposure. From the RACE reads, TCRdb called clonotypes with MiXCR, one entry per CDR3 protein. Among some 70,000 distinct CDR3 sequences listed, around 30% were seen once. The sequenced sample was whole blood, obtained in connection with sensitization to the hapten diphenylcyclopropenone (DPC). These receptor sequences come from a man aged 40-49 years with alopecia areata. Some clones in this sample may be carry-over from other donors' samples. CDR3s include the opening cysteine and the closing phenylalanine or tryptophan. The D gene is left open where the match is weak. Expanded clones get a size class; other rows say once, few or many, or leave the size out.

d_call: -
j_call: TRBJ2-3
clone_size: -
v_call: TRBV20-1
cdr3_nt: TGCAGTGCCGGCGAGGGTTTCTACGGGGATACGCAGTATTTT
cdr3_aa: CSAGEGFYGDTQYF

d_call: -
j_call: TRBJ2-5
clone_size: few
v_call: TRBV28
cdr3_nt: TGTGCCAGCAGTTTATTTGGGACCCAGGGGACCCAGTACTTC
cdr3_aa: CASSLFGTQGTQYF

d_call: TRBD2
j_call: TRBJ2-7
clone_size: -
v_call: TRBV20-1
cdr3_nt: TGCAGTGCCCTTACGGGGGGGTTCACCACCTACGAGCAGTACTTC
cdr3_aa: CSALTGGFTTYEQYF

d_call: -
j_call: TRBJ1-2
clone_size: few
v_call: TRBV13
cdr3_nt: TGTGCCAGCAGCTCAGTTGGACCGCAAATCTTC
cdr3_aa: CASSSVGPQIF

d_call: -
j_call: TRBJ1-3
clone_size: -
v_call: TRBV7-9
cdr3_nt: TGTGCCAGCAGCCCGAGGGCGGGGCCATACGGAAACACCATATATTTT
cdr3_aa: CASSPRAGPYGNTIYF

d_call: -
j_call: TRBJ1-6
clone_size: few
v_call: TRBV18
cdr3_nt: TGTGCCAGCTCACCACGGGACGGAAGGGAGTTGAATTCACCCCTCCACTTT
cdr3_aa: CASSPRDGRELNSPLHF

d_call: TRBD2
j_call: TRBJ2-3
clone_size: few
v_call: TRBV2
cdr3_nt: TGTGCCAGCAGTGAGACGGCTAGCGGGAGCATATCAGATACGCAGTATTTT
cdr3_aa: CASSETASGSISDTQYF

d_call: -
j_call: TRBJ2-3
clone_size: -
v_call: TRBV20-1
cdr3_nt: TGCAGTTCCTTAGTGGGTGATACGCAGTATTTT
cdr3_aa: CSSLVGDTQYF

d_call: TRBD1
j_call: TRBJ1-4
clone_size: once
v_call: TRBV18
cdr3_nt: TGTGCCAGCTCCATGGGACAGGGGACCGAAAAACTGTTTTTT
cdr3_aa: CASSMGQGTEKLFF

d_call: TRBD1
j_call: TRBJ1-1
clone_size: few
v_call: TRBV12-3/TRBV12-4
cdr3_nt: TGTGCCAGCACCGACCGGGACAGCGGGATGAACACTGAAGCTTTCTTT
cdr3_aa: CASTDRDSGMNTEAFF

d_call: TRBD2
j_call: TRBJ2-7
clone_size: -
v_call: TRBV9
cdr3_nt: TGTGCCAGCAGCCCGGGAGTAGCGGGAAGCTCCTACGAGCAGTACTTC
cdr3_aa: CASSPGVAGSSYEQYF

d_call: -
j_call: TRBJ1-6
clone_size: few
v_call: TRBV9
cdr3_nt: TGTGCCAGCAGCGTAGATCGAGGGGCTACCTCACCCCTCCACTTT
cdr3_aa: CASSVDRGATSPLHF

d_call: TRBD2
j_call: TRBJ2-5
clone_size: -
v_call: TRBV5-6
cdr3_nt: TGTGCCAGCAGTTTGACTAGCGGGAGTGGTGGAGAGACCCAGTACTTC
cdr3_aa: CASSLTSGSGGETQYF

d_call: TRBD1
j_call: TRBJ1-6
clone_size: -
v_call: TRBV28
cdr3_nt: TGTGCCAGCAGTTTAAGAAGGGGAGGGACAGACAATTCACCCCTCCACTTT
cdr3_aa: CASSLRRGGTDNSPLHF

d_call: -
j_call: TRBJ2-7
clone_size: -
v_call: TRBV5-1
cdr3_nt: TGCGCCAGCAGCTTGGGGGTGGTTTGGAGGACCTACGAGCAGTACTTC
cdr3_aa: CASSLGVVWRTYEQYF

d_call: TRBD1
j_call: TRBJ1-3
clone_size: -
v_call: TRBV7-8
cdr3_nt: TGTGCCAGCAGCTTCGTCGGGAGTCAGGGGGTATATTTT
cdr3_aa: CASSFVGSQGVYF

d_call: -
j_call: TRBJ2-3
clone_size: medium-sized
v_call: TRBV6-2/TRBV6-3
cdr3_nt: TGTGCCAGCACCCTAGAACAGGGAATCTACACAGATACGCAGTATTTT
cdr3_aa: CASTLEQGIYTDTQYF

d_call: TRBD2
j_call: TRBJ2-3
clone_size: -
v_call: TRBV6-2/TRBV6-3
cdr3_nt: TGTGCCAGCAGACAACTAGCGGGAGTTGGCGCAGATACGCAGTATTTT
cdr3_aa: CASRQLAGVGADTQYF

d_call: -
j_call: TRBJ2-3
clone_size: few
v_call: TRBV15
cdr3_nt: TGTGCCACCAGCACCATCTACTCTACGCAGTATTTT
cdr3_aa: CATSTIYSTQYF

d_call: -
j_call: TRBJ1-3
clone_size: -
v_call: TRBV28
cdr3_nt: TGTGCCAGCAGTTTAGGACCCGGTTACACCATATATTTT
cdr3_aa: CASSLGPGYTIYF

d_call: -
j_call: TRBJ1-1
clone_size: -
v_call: TRBV6-5
cdr3_nt: TGTGCCAGCAGTTACGCTGAGGGGGTGGAAGCTTTCTTT
cdr3_aa: CASSYAEGVEAFF

d_call: TRBD2
j_call: TRBJ2-2
clone_size: few
v_call: TRBV6-5
cdr3_nt: TGTGCCAGCAGTTATTCGACTAGCGGGAGGGCCGCTGTTACCGGGGAGCTGTTTTTT
cdr3_aa: CASSYSTSGRAAVTGELFF

d_call: -
j_call: TRBJ2-3
clone_size: -
v_call: TRBV4-3
cdr3_nt: TGCGCCAGCAGCCAAGAGGGGGCGACAGATACGCAGTATTTT
cdr3_aa: CASSQEGATDTQYF

d_call: TRBD2
j_call: TRBJ2-7
clone_size: -
v_call: TRBV7-2
cdr3_nt: TGTGCCAGCAGCTCATGGGGGGGTGGCTACGAGCAGTACTTC
cdr3_aa: CASSSWGGGYEQYF

d_call: -
j_call: TRBJ2-7
clone_size: few
v_call: TRBV2
cdr3_nt: TGTGCCAGCAGTGAGCTGTCCCACGAGCAGTACTTC
cdr3_aa: CASSELSHEQYF

d_call: -
j_call: TRBJ2-5
clone_size: few
v_call: TRBV5-1
cdr3_nt: TGCGCCAGCAGCTTTGAGTCCGAGACCCAGTACTTC
cdr3_aa: CASSFESETQYF

d_call: -
j_call: TRBJ2-3
clone_size: -
v_call: TRBV5-6
cdr3_nt: TGTGCCAGCAGCTTGGCGGGATCCGCGCGGCATACGCAGTATTTT
cdr3_aa: CASSLAGSARHTQYF

d_call: -
j_call: TRBJ1-1
clone_size: -
v_call: TRBV28
cdr3_nt: TGTGCCATCTCCTTCCGAGGGCTCACTGAAGCTTTCTTT
cdr3_aa: CAISFRGLTEAFF

d_call: -
j_call: TRBJ2-4
clone_size: -
v_call: TRBV18
cdr3_nt: TGTGCCAGCTCACTACTGGGCGCGACCAAAAACATTCAGTACTTC
cdr3_aa: CASSLLGATKNIQYF

d_call: -
j_call: TRBJ1-1
clone_size: few
v_call: TRBV12-3/TRBV12-4
cdr3_nt: TGTGCCAGCAGCTTACGGGCAGTCAACGAAGCTTTCTTT
cdr3_aa: CASSLRAVNEAFF

d_call: TRBD1
j_call: TRBJ2-7
clone_size: few
v_call: TRBV7-2
cdr3_nt: TGTGCCAGCAGCCCCGGACAGGGCCTAGGGGAGCAGTACTTC
cdr3_aa: CASSPGQGLGEQYF

d_call: TRBD2
j_call: TRBJ2-1
clone_size: few
v_call: TRBV20-1
cdr3_nt: TGCAGTGCTAGGCCACTAGCGGTAGACAATGAGCAGTTCTTC
cdr3_aa: CSARPLAVDNEQFF

d_call: TRBD1
j_call: TRBJ2-2
clone_size: -
v_call: TRBV10-3
cdr3_nt: TGTGCCATCAGTGAGGGACAGGGATTCCAGACCGGGGAGCTGTTTTTT
cdr3_aa: CAISEGQGFQTGELFF

d_call: -
j_call: TRBJ2-3
clone_size: few
v_call: TRBV24-1
cdr3_nt: TGTGCCACCAGTGATTCAGGACTCGTAGATACGCAGTATTTT
cdr3_aa: CATSDSGLVDTQYF

d_call: TRBD2
j_call: TRBJ2-1
clone_size: few
v_call: TRBV2
cdr3_nt: TGTGCCAGCAGTGCTAGCGGTAGCTCCTACAATGAGCAGTTCTTC
cdr3_aa: CASSASGSSYNEQFF

d_call: TRBD1
j_call: TRBJ1-6
clone_size: -
v_call: TRBV7-2
cdr3_nt: TGTGCCAGCAGCTTCCAGGGGGCAAGGCTGGGGAATTCACCCCTCCACTTT
cdr3_aa: CASSFQGARLGNSPLHF

d_call: -
j_call: TRBJ2-5
clone_size: few
v_call: TRBV4-2
cdr3_nt: TGTGCCAGCAGCCAAGACGGGATCCAAGAGACCCAGTACTTC
cdr3_aa: CASSQDGIQETQYF

d_call: -
j_call: TRBJ2-7
clone_size: few
v_call: TRBV7-9
cdr3_nt: TGTGCCAGCAGCTCGACTGCTCAATCCTACGAGCAGTACTTC
cdr3_aa: CASSSTAQSYEQYF

d_call: TRBD1
j_call: TRBJ2-3
clone_size: -
v_call: TRBV20-1
cdr3_nt: TGCAGTGCTAAGGGGGCATCAGATACGCAGTATTTT
cdr3_aa: CSAKGASDTQYF

d_call: TRBD2
j_call: TRBJ2-1
clone_size: -
v_call: TRBV20-1
cdr3_nt: TGCAGTGCTAGAGATTCTAGCGGGAAAAATGAGCAGTTCTTC
cdr3_aa: CSARDSSGKNEQFF

d_call: -
j_call: TRBJ1-6
clone_size: few
v_call: TRBV12-3/TRBV12-4
cdr3_nt: TGTGCCAGCAGTCCCGCCGGGATCCCGGGGGCACCCCTCCACTTT
cdr3_aa: CASSPAGIPGAPLHF

d_call: TRBD1
j_call: TRBJ2-5
clone_size: few
v_call: TRBV6-1
cdr3_nt: TGTGCCAGCAGTGAAGCGACAGGGCCCCGGGCGACCCAGTACTTC
cdr3_aa: CASSEATGPRATQYF

d_call: -
j_call: TRBJ1-1
clone_size: -
v_call: TRBV12-3/TRBV12-4
cdr3_nt: TGTGCCAGCAGTTTCATTTGGGGGCCGGGGGACACTGAAGCTTTCTTT
cdr3_aa: CASSFIWGPGDTEAFF

d_call: -
j_call: TRBJ1-4
clone_size: -
v_call: TRBV12-3/TRBV12-4
cdr3_nt: TGTGCCAGCAGTTTGGTCGCCGGACTCCGACAGGTTGAAAAACTGTTTTTT
cdr3_aa: CASSLVAGLRQVEKLFF

d_call: TRBD2
j_call: TRBJ2-2
clone_size: -
v_call: TRBV19
cdr3_nt: TGTGCCAGTAGTCCCCTGACTAGCGCCACCGGGGAGCTGTTTTTT
cdr3_aa: CASSPLTSATGELFF

d_call: TRBD2
j_call: TRBJ2-3
clone_size: few
v_call: TRBV7-3
cdr3_nt: TGTGCCAGCAGCTCTACCGGGACTAGCGGCCCCACAGATACGCAGTATTTT
cdr3_aa: CASSSTGTSGPTDTQYF

d_call: -
j_call: TRBJ1-5
clone_size: few
v_call: TRBV12-3/TRBV12-4
cdr3_nt: TGTGCCAGCAGTTTACGCGGTCAGCCCCAGCATTTT
cdr3_aa: CASSLRGQPQHF

d_call: -
j_call: TRBJ2-6
clone_size: many
v_call: TRBV20-1
cdr3_nt: TGCGGATCACCCCCAGGGTTAGGGGCCAACGTCCTGACTTTC
cdr3_aa: CGSPPGLGANVLTF